One and the same sample provided the 9 T cell receptor beta chains below, sequenced in a study of beta chain features in type 1 diabetes. Expressed TCRB transcripts were sequenced because the isolated RNA had all been reverse transcribed beforehand. The method was immunoSEQ multiplex PCR; TCRdb's version includes in-frame clones alone and lacks a portion of them. This sample has about 470,000 clones; about 29% occur once, and the top ten carry roughly 0.06%. What was sequenced was naive CD4+ T cells from blood. The source is a man between 18 and 29 years old in good health.

This clone has a handful of counts. V is TRBV30 and J is TRBJ2-7, with 7 nucleotides matching TRBD1. V was clipped by 2 bases and J by 7 bases; unmatched bases: 11. The CDR3 sequence is 14 residues long. The germline V gene encodes CDR1 GTSNPN and CDR2 SVGIG (reference sequence). The CDR3 sequence is CAWSRGQPTGEQYF. The DNA of the CDR3 is TGTGCCTGGAGTAGGGGACAGCCAACGGGGGAGCAGTACTTC.

This clone was picked up a small number of times. This chain uses TRBV7-2 with TRBJ1-1; weak D call: TRBD1 (5 bases). Trimming took 2 bases from V and 1 from J, leaving 11 bases between them. The CDR3 loop spans 15 amino acids. The germline V gene encodes CDR1 SGHTA and CDR2 FQGNSA. This CDR3 is CASSLWGWRNTEAFF. The CDR3 bases are TGTGCCAGCAGCTTATGGGGCTGGAGGAACACTGAAGCTTTCTTT.

A few counts support this clone. V is TRBV5-1 and J is TRBJ2-5, with D possibly matching TRBD1 (6 bases). V lost 1 base, J lost 5 bases, and 18 bases lay in between. This CDR3 has 16 residues. Germline CDR1 SGHRS, CDR2 YFSETQ. For the CDR3, the DNA is TGCGCCAGCAGCTTGACTCCCGACAGTACAGGGGAGACCCAGTACTTC. As protein: CASSLTPDSTGETQYF.

The chain employs TRBV19 and TRBJ2-7; 9 bases match TRBD2. V was pared by 2 bases and J by 3 bases, with 2 bases of the junction left unmatched. Per the germline V gene, CDR1 is LNHDA and CDR2 is SQIVND (reference sequence). This CDR3 has 14 residues. The CDR3 nucleotides are TGTGCCAGTAGTATACTAGCGGGGAACTACGAGCAGTACTTC. Translating gives CASSILAGNYEQYF.

The V call is TRBV7-3, the J call TRBJ2-1, with D tentatively TRBD2 (6 bases). Looked up from germline, CDR1 is SGHTA and CDR2 is FQGTGA. V dropped 5 bases and J dropped 9 bases, with 14 bases sitting between them. CDR3 length equals 13 residues. The CDR3 region is CASSRGLSGEQFF. The CDR3 DNA sequence: TGTGCCAGCAGCCGAGGACTATCTGGTGAGCAGTTCTTC.

This clone has more than one count but fewer than ten. This chain links TRBV18 with TRBJ2-5, with D possibly TRBD2 on 5 matching bases. The ends were cut back, 6 bases at V and 2 bases at J, with 16 bases in the middle. The CDR3 spans 15 residues. Germline V lookup: CDR1 KGHSH, CDR2 LQKENI. The CDR3 sequence: CASSERAGSQETQYF. DNA of the CDR3: TGTGCCAGCTCCGAGAGGGCGGGCTCTCAAGAGACCCAGTACTTC.

This clone was counted a single time. The chain combines TRBV4-1 with TRBJ1-2, with D unclear. This CDR3 has 13 residues. The germline CDR1 and CDR2 sequences are MGHRA and YSYEKL. The ends were cut back, 0 bases at V and 8 bases at J, with 10 bases in the middle. DNA of the CDR3: TGCGCCAGCAGCCAAGAGGCTCGCAGGGGCTACACCTTC. It specifies CASSQEARRGYTF.

This clone was picked up a small number of times. The genes are TRBV29-1 and TRBJ2-7, with TRBD1 matching 7 bases. This CDR3 has 13 amino acids. Germline CDR1 reads SQVTM; CDR2 reads ANQGSEA. V was clipped by 5 bases and J by 1 base; unmatched bases: 5. The chain's CDR3 is CSVSPGQSYEQYF. The CDR3 bases are TGCAGCGTTTCGCCGGGACAGTCCTACGAGCAGTACTTC.

The chain carries TRBV4-2 and TRBJ2-2; TRBD2 matches at 12 bases. Germline trimming cut 1 base from V and 4 bases from J; bases unmatched to any gene: 7. Germline assignment: CDR1 LGHNA and CDR2 YNFKEQ. This CDR3 spans 18 amino acids. The CDR3: CASSQASGRAWSTGELFF. The CDR3 DNA reads TGTGCCAGCAGCCAAGCTAGCGGGAGGGCCTGGAGCACCGGGGAGCTGTTTTTT.